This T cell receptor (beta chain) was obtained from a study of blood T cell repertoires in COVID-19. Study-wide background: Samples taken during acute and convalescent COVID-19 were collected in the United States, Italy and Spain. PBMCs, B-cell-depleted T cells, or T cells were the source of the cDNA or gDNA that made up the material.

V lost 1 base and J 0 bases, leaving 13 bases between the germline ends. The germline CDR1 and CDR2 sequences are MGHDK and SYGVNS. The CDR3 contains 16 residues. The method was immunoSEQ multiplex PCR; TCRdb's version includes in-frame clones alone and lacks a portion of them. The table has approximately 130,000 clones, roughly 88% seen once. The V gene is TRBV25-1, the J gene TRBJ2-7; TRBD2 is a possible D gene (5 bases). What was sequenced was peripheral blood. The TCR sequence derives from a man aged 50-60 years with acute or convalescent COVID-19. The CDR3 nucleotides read TGTGCCAGCAGTGAATTCGGCTTAGAGGGCTCCTACGAGCAGTACTTC. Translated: CASSEFGLEGSYEQYF.